A selection of T cell receptor beta chains follows, all from one sample in a study of post-analysis software for immune sequencing data. Each CDR3 protein gets one entry after TCRdb re-called the PCR reads with MiXCR. The sample includes around 400,000 distinct CDR3 sequences, about 39% seen only once; the top ten take less than 10%. Sequencing was done on a sample of blood. The receptor source for this set is a girl aged 2-9 years with multiple sclerosis. Both conserved end residues are trimmed from each CDR3.

J | V | CDR3
TRBJ1-2 | TRBV9 | ASSVDIGKTYGYT
TRBJ1-5 | TRBV20-1 | SAINFRDRAKNSNQPQH
TRBJ2-7 | TRBV29-1 | SVEGLWGSPPSYEQY
NA | TRBV7-9 | ASSTGSQVYEQY
TRBJ1-1 | TRBV6-5 | ASSLVLRAEAF
TRBJ2-1 | TRBV24-1 | ATSDVQTGGSYNEQF
NA | TRBV4-2 | ASSQVDFGEQY
TRBJ2-5 | TRBV6-2/TRBV6-3 | ASSRRAGHLQETQY
TRBJ2-3 | TRBV4-1 | ASSQDSFGSDTQY
NA | TRBV28 | ASSLLGTYSEQY
TRBJ2-3 | TRBV7-2 | ASSLTFGDTQY
TRBJ2-7 | TRBV29-1 | SVEEGFAGVRYEQY
TRBJ1-6 | TRBV3-1 | ASSQHSRDSPLH
TRBJ2-5 | TRBV6-6 | ASTGGRWRSYQETQY
TRBJ2-5 | TRBV6-5 | ASSSARTGEETQY
TRBJ2-3 | TRBV5-5 | ASSRGLAQKADTQY
TRBJ2-1 | TRBV20-1 | SARGQYYNEQF
TRBJ2-1 | TRBV2 | AGLEGNEQF
TRBJ2-5 | TRBV29-1 | SVDSSGAYNEQY
TRBJ1-6 | TRBV27 | ASSTPGRNSPLH
TRBJ2-1 | TRBV5-4 | ASSWGTGDNEQF
TRBJ1-5 | TRBV7-2 | ASSLAGVDQPQH
TRBJ2-1 | TRBV10-3 | AISEGGRNEQF
TRBJ2-5 | TRBV11-1 | ASSYNRGIGNEQY
TRBJ2-5 | TRBV20-1 | SASGQGGDNEQY
TRBJ2-6 | TRBV4-1 | ASSQEQQGATGANVLT
TRBJ2-1 | TRBV5-8 | ASSPELSSYNEQF
TRBJ2-1 | TRBV28 | ASSLIGVPSSYNEQF
TRBJ2-7 | TRBV28 | ASSPSGYSYEQY
TRBJ2-1 | TRBV4-3 | ASSQEWSGTYNEQF
TRBJ2-1 | TRBV3-1 | ASSPQTGLREQF
TRBJ2-3 | TRBV2 | ASNSRILSTDTQY
TRBJ1-6 | TRBV2 | ASSSDRFLGSPLH
TRBJ2-6 | TRBV18 | ASSQVDRAGANVLT
TRBJ2-7 | TRBV5-1 | ASSLLEQGYEQY
TRBJ2-7 | TRBV29-1 | SIQGGTREEY
TRBJ2-3 | TRBV20-1 | SARDWGGDTDTQY
TRBJ1-2 | TRBV2 | ASSVMASNYGYT
TRBJ2-1 | TRBV15 | ATSRGPGTSGRQF
TRBJ1-1 | TRBV20-1 | SASPKTEAF
TRBJ2-5 | TRBV7-7 | ASSLGPEETQY
TRBJ2-7 | TRBV29-1 | SVEDLGGSYEQY
TRBJ2-3 | TRBV7-3 | ASSPAGHSDTDTQY
TRBJ2-1 | TRBV20-1 | SARAFDEQF
TRBJ1-6 | TRBV11-2 | ASSLAGSSSPLH
NA | TRBV5-1 | ASSFGWGDEQY
TRBJ2-1 | TRBV6-5 | ASSPRPGLGYNEQF
TRBJ2-1 | TRBV28 | ASRDASGRAYNEQF
TRBJ2-5 | TRBV7-3 | ASSLRASGGETQY
TRBJ2-5 | TRBV5-1 | ASSLIRGLETQY
TRBJ1-1 | TRBV6-5 | ASSYSMNTEAF